This T cell receptor beta chain was recovered during a study of blood T cell repertoires in COVID-19. Across the whole study: Both acute and convalescent COVID-19 samples were obtained from the United States, Italy and Spain. T cells, B-cell-depleted T cells, or PBMCs provided the cDNA or gDNA that served as material.

Trimming removed 0 bases at V and 13 bases at J, with 9 bases between. Per germline, CDR1 KGHDR and CDR2 SFDVKD. The CDR3 is made up of 12 amino acids. Assay used: immunoSEQ multiplex PCR; TCRdb lists only in-frame clones, some missing. The sample consists of about 440,000 clones, approximately 90% of them appearing once. The TCR was taken from a woman under 40 with acute or convalescent COVID-19. This rearrangement joins TRBV24-1 to TRBJ1-5; no definite D call. The sample comprised peripheral blood. The CDR3: CATSDLADRQHF. Here the CDR3 DNA reads TGTGCCACCAGTGATTTGGCGGATCGACAGCATTTT.